This T cell receptor (beta chain) was recovered during a study of blood T cells in healthy people across ages. Study-wide points: Unsorted PBMCs blocked a conclusive comparison of naive and antigen-experienced cells. Samples with more naive T cells showed higher observed beta diversity.

On this clonotype: Its cognate antigen is unknown.

Then a second PCR, running roughly 7 to 11 cycles, was carried out with a sample-barcoded 5' primer and a J-beta primer mix. Template switching added a 12-random-nucleotide identifier to every cDNA molecule. Every sample gave at least 3 million paired-end reads containing CDR3. TCRdb used MiXCR to reprocess the 5' RACE reads, holding one entry per CDR3 protein. This table has around 1,600,000 distinct CDR3 sequences, roughly two fifths appearing once. This CDR3 comprises 14 residues. CDR1 is MNHNS and CDR2 is SASEGT in the germline V gene. Deletions cut 4 bases from V and 1 base from J, with 10 bases between.

The clonotype comes from a woman under 30 in good health. Sequenced: blood. V gene TRBV6-1 combines with J gene TRBJ1-1; perhaps TRBD1 as D (5 bases). The CDR3 sequence is CASSGREPNTEAFF. CDR3 DNA: TGTGCCAGCAGTGGCAGGGAGCCGAACACTGAAGCTTTCTTT.